Each of the 7 T cell receptor beta chains below was sequenced from the same sample in a study of patients and donors after allogeneic stem cell transplantation. TCRdb called the RT-PCR reads again in MiXCR, with one record for every CDR3 protein. The sample has about a million distinct CDR3 sequences, about a sixth seen once. The source material was blood, either unsorted or a sorted T cell fraction (not recorded which). The receptors were sampled from a human donor who was either an allogeneic HSCT recipient or a stem cell or donor lymphocyte infusion donor (not recorded which). It is not recorded whose cells these are; they may come from a transplant donor.

The chain links TRBV20-1 to TRBJ1-6, with TRBD1 matching 7 bases. Germline-derived CDR1 and CDR2 are DFQATT and SNEGSKA (reference sequence). Trimming removed 6 bases from V and 0 bases from J; junction bases left unmatched: 14. This CDR3 is 18 amino acids long. CDR3 sequence (DNA): TGCAGTGCCGGGACAGACCATAAGGTCCACTCCTATAATTCACCCCTCCACTTT. Translated: CSAGTDHKVHSYNSPLHF.

The V and J genes are TRBV2 and TRBJ2-3; weak D call: TRBD1 (5 bases). This CDR3 is 16 amino acids long. Germline V CDR1 and CDR2: SNHLY, FYNNEI. V lost 7 bases and J 0 bases, leaving 17 bases between the germline ends. CDR3 in amino acids: CASITNGHVSTDTQYF. In nucleotides, the CDR3 is TGTGCCAGCATTACGAACGGACATGTTAGCACAGATACGCAGTATTTT.

This clonotype appeared a few times. The chain carries TRBV6-1 and TRBJ2-1, with 7 bases lining up with TRBD2. The CDR3 runs 16 residues. Germline-derived CDR1 and CDR2 are MNHNS and SASEGT. V trimming: 7 bases; J trimming: 4 bases; junction bases outside the gene matches: 13. For the CDR3, the DNA is TGTGCCAGCACCCCCCCCGGGGGAGGGGTTTACAATGAGCAGTTCTTC. It specifies CASTPPGGGVYNEQFF.

This clonotype was recorded many times. V gene TRBV12-3 or TRBV12-4 combines with J gene TRBJ2-5; 7 positions match TRBD2. V dropped 6 bases and J dropped 4; count of bases not matched to a gene: 2. The CDR3 is made up of 12 amino acids. CDR3 bases: TGTGCCAGCAGCCCGGGGGGAGAGACCCAGTACTTC. Its translation is CASSPGGETQYF.

The genes are TRBV7-8 and TRBJ2-2; 9 bases match TRBD1. CDR1 is SGHVS, CDR2 FQNEAQ, per germline. The length of the CDR3 is 17 residues. The junction had 8 bases not matched to a gene; V was cut back by 5 bases and J by 1 base. CDR3 residues: CASSGRQGELNTGELFF. The CDR3 DNA sequence: TGTGCCAGCAGCGGTAGACAGGGGGAACTGAACACCGGGGAGCTGTTTTTT.

This chain uses TRBV5-1 with TRBJ2-7; TRBD2 aligns across 8 bases. In germline, CDR1 is SGHRS, CDR2 YFSETQ. The length of the CDR3 is 16 residues. Trimming at V came to 0 bases and at J to 5 bases, leaving 10 bases not matched to a gene. CDR3 residues: CASSLVGAGGADEQYF. In DNA form, the CDR3 reads TGCGCCAGCAGCTTGGTAGGGGCGGGAGGAGCGGACGAGCAGTACTTC.

This chain uses TRBV21-1 with TRBJ2-3; no DNA check was done on the table's D call, TRBD1. TRBV21-1 is termed a pseudogene. This CDR3 spans 16 amino acids. CDR3: CASSKQQGRGTDTQYF. The CDR3 DNA reads TGTGCCAGCAGCAAACAACAGGGCAGAGGCACAGATACGCAGTATTTT.